A selection of T cell receptor beta chains follows, all from one sample in a study of T-cell memory formation after mild COVID-19. One entry per CDR3 protein results from TCRdb running MiXCR on the 5' RACE reads. Among 550,000 to 700,000 distinct CDR3 sequences listed, over 15% were seen once. Sequences were obtained from PBMCs or a T cell subset sorted from them (not recorded which). The source of these receptors is an adult woman who had mild COVID-19 (a few samples of this study predate the infection). Cell type and time point are not known. CDR3s include the opening cysteine and the closing phenylalanine or tryptophan.

CASSRVVAGNEQYF	TRBV7-6	TRBJ2-7
CSVGSSSYNEQFF	TRBV29-1	TRBJ2-1
CASSSEGNSLYYGYTF	TRBV7-9	TRBJ1-2
CSASDRAAYEQYF	TRBV20-1	TRBJ2-7
CATSDAGTGFRF	TRBV24-1	TRBJ2-7
CASSQRGSYNEQFF	TRBV7-3	TRBJ2-1
CASSSLSGQGSYTF	TRBV11-2	TRBJ1-2
CSFNMGETQYF	TRBV29-1	TRBJ2-5
CASSPRTGSSYNEQFF	TRBV12-3/TRBV12-4	TRBJ2-1
CASSLIRQDPQFF	TRBV7-3	TRBJ2-1